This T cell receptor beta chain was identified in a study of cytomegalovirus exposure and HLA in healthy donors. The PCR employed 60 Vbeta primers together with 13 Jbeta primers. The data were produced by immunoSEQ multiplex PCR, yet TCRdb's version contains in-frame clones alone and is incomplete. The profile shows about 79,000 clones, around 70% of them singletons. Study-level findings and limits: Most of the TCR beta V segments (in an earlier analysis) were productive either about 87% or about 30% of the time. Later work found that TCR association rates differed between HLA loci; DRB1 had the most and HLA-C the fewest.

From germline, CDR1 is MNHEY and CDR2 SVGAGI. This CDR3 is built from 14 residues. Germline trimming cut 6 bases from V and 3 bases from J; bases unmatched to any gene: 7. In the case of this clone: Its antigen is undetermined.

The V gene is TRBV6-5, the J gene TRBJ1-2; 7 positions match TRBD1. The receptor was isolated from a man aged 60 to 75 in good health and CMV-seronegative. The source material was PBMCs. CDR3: CASRFGTADYGYTF. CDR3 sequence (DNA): TGTGCCAGCAGATTCGGGACAGCGGACTATGGCTACACCTTC.